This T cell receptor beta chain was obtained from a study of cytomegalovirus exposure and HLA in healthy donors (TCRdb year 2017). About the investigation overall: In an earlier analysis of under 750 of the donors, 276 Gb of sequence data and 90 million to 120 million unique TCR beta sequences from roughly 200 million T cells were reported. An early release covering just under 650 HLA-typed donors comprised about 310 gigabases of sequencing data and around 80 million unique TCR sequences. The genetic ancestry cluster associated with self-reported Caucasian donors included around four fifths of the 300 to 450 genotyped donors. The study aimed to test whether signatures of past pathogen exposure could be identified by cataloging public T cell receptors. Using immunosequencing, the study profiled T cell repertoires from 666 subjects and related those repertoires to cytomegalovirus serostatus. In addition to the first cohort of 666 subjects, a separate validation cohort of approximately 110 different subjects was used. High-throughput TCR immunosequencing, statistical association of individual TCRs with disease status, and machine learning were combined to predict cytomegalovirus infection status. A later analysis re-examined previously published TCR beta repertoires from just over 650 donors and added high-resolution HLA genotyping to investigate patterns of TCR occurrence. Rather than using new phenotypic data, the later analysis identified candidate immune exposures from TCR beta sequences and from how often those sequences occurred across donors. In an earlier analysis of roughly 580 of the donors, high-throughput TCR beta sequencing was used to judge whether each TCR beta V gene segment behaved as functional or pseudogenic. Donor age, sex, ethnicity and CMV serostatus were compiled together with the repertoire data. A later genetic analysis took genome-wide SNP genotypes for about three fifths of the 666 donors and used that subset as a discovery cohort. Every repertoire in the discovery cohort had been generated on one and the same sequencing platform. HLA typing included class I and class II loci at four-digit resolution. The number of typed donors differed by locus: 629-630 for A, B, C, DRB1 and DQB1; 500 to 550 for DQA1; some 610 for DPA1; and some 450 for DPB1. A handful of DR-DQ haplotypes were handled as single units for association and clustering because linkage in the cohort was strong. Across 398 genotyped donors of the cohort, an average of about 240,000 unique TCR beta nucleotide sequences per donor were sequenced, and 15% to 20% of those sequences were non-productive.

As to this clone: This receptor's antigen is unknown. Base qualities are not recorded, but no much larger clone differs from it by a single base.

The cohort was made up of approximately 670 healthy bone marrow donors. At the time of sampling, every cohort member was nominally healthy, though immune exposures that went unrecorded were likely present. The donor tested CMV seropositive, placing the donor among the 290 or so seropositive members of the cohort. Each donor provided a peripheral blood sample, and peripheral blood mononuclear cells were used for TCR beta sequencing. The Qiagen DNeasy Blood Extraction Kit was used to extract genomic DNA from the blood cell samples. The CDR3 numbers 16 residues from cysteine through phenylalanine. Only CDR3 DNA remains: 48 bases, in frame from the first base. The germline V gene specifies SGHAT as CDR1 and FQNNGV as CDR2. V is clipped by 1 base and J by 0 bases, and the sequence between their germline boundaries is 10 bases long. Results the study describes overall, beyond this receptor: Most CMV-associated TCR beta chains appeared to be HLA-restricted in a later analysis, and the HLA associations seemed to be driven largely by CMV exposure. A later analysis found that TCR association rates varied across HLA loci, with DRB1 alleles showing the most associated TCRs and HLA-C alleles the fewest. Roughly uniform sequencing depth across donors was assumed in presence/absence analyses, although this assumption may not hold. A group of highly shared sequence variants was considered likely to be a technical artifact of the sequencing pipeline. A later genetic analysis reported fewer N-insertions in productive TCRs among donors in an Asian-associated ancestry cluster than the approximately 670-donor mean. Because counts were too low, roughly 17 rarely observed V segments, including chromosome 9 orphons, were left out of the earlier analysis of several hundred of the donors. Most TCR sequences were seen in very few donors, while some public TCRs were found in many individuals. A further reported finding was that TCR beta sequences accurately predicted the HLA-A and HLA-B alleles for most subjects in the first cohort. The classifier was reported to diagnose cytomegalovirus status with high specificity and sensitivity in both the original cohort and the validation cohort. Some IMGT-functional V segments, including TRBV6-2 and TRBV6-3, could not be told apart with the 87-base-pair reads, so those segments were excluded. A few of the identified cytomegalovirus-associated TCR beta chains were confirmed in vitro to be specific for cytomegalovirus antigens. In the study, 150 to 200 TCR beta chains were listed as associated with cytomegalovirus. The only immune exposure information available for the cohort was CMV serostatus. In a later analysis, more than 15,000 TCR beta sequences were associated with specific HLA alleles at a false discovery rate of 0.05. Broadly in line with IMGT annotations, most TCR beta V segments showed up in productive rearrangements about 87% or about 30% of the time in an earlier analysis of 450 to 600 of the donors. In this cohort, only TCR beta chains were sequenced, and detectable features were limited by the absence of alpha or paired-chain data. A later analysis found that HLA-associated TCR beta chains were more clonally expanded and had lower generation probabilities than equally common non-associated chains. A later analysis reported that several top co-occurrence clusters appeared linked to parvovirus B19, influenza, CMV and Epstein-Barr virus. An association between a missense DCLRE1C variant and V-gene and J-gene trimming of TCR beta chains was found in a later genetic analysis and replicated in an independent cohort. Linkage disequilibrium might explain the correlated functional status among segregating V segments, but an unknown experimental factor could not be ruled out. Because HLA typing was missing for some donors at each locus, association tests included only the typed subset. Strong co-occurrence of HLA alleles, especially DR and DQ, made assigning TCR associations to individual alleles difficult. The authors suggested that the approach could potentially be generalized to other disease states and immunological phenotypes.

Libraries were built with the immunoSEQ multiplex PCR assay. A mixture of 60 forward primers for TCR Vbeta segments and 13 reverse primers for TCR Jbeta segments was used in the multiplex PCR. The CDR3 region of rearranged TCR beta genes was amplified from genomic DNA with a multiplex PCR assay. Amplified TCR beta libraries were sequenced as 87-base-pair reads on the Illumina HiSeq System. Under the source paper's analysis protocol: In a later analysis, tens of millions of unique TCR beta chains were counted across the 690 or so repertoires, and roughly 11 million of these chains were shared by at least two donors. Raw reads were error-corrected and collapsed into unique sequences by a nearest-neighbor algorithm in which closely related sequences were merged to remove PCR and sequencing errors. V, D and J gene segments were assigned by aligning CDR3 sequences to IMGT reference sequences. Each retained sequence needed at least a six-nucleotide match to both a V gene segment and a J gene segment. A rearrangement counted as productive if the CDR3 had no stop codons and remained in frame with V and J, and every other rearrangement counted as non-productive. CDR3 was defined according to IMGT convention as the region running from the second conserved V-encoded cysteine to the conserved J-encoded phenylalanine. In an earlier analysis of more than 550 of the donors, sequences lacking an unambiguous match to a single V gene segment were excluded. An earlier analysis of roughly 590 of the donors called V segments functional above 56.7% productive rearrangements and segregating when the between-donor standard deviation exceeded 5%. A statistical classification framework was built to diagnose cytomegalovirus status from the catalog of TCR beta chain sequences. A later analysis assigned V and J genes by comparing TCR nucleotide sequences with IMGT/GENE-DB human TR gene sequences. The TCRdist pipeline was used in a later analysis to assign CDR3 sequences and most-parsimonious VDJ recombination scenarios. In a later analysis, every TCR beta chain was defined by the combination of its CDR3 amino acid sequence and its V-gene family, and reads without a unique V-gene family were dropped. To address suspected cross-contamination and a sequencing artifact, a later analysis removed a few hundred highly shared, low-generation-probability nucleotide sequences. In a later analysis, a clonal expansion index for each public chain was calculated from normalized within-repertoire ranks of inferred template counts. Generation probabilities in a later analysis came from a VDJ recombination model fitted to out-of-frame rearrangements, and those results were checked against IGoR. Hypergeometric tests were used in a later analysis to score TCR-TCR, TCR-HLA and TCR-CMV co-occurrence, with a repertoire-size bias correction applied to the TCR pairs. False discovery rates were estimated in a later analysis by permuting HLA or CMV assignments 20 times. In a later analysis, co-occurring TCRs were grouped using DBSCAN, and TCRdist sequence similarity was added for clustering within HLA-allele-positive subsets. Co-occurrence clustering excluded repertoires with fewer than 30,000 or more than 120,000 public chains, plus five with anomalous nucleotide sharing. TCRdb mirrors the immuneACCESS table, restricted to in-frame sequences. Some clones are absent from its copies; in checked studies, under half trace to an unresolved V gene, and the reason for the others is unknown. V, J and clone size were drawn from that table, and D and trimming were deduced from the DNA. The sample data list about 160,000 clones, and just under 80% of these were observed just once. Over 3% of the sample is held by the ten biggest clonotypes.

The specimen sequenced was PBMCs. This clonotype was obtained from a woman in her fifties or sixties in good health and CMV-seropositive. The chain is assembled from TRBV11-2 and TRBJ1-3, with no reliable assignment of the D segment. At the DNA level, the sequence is TGTGCCAGCAGCTTAGTGGCGGTGAGCTCTGGAAACACCATATATTTT. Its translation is CASSLVAVSSGNTIYF.